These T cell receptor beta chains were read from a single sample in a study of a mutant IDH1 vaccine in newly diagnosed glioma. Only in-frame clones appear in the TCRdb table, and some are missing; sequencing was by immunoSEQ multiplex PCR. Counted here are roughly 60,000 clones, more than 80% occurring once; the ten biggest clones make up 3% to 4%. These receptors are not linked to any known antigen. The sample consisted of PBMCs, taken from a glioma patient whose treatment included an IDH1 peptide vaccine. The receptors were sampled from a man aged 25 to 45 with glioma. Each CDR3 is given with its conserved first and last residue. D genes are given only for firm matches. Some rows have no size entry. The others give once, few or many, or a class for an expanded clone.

cdr3_nt: TGTGCCAGCAGCGTACGGGACATTCCCTACGAGCAGTACTTC
cdr3_aa: CASSVRDIPYEQYF
clone_size: once
d_call: -
j_call: TRBJ2-7
v_call: TRBV9

cdr3_nt: TGTGCCAGCAGCTTCGGGGGCAATCAGCCCCAGCATTTT
cdr3_aa: CASSFGGNQPQHF
clone_size: -
d_call: -
j_call: TRBJ1-5
v_call: TRBV5-4

cdr3_nt: TGTGCCAGCAGACAGAACAATGAGCAGTTCTTC
cdr3_aa: CASRQNNEQFF
clone_size: -
d_call: -
j_call: TRBJ2-1
v_call: TRBV27

cdr3_nt: TGTGCCAGCAGCTACCGGGACACTAACAATGAGCAGTTCTTC
cdr3_aa: CASSYRDTNNEQFF
clone_size: -
d_call: -
j_call: TRBJ2-1
v_call: TRBV5-6

cdr3_nt: TGTGCCGCTACACAATCCGTTAATTCACCCCTCCACTTT
cdr3_aa: CAATQSVNSPLHF
clone_size: -
d_call: -
j_call: TRBJ1-6
v_call: TRBV30

cdr3_nt: TGCGCCAGCAGTCAACCCGCCCTGCTGGGACTTAGATATAATTCACCCCTCCACTTT
cdr3_aa: CASSQPALLGLRYNSPLHF
clone_size: -
d_call: -
j_call: TRBJ1-6
v_call: TRBV23-1

cdr3_nt: TGTGCCAGCAGTTGGGCAGGGGGCAATCAGCCCCAGCATTTT
cdr3_aa: CASSWAGGNQPQHF
clone_size: -
d_call: -
j_call: TRBJ1-5
v_call: TRBV6-6

cdr3_nt: TGTGCCAGCCGCCCCACCGGGACAAGTTATGGCTACACCTTC
cdr3_aa: CASRPTGTSYGYTF
clone_size: -
d_call: -
j_call: TRBJ1-2
v_call: TRBV25-1

cdr3_nt: TGTGCCAGCAGCGTTGGACAGGGATCTTACGGCTACACCTTC
cdr3_aa: CASSVGQGSYGYTF
clone_size: -
d_call: TRBD1
j_call: TRBJ1-2
v_call: TRBV9

cdr3_nt: TGTGCCAGCAGCTTAGATCGATTTCGGACAGGGTCCTACGAGCAGTACTTC
cdr3_aa: CASSLDRFRTGSYEQYF
clone_size: -
d_call: TRBD1
j_call: TRBJ2-7
v_call: TRBV11-2